One sample yielded the 27 T cell receptor beta chains listed below, sequenced in a study of siplizumab effects on memory and regulatory T cells. Measured with immunoSEQ multiplex PCR; TCRdb has only the in-frame clones, and not every one. The sample records approximately 60,000 clones, 65% to 80% being singletons. The specimen was memory CD4+ T cells sorted from blood. The receptor source for this set is a human donor in good health.

The CDR3 sequence: CASSLYNTHEQYF. The CDR3 nucleotides are TGTGCCAGCAGCTTATATAATACCCACGAGCAGTACTTC. This chain joins TRBV7-2 and TRBJ2-7; no clear D. The germline V and J ends were trimmed by 2 bases and 5 bases, with 10 bases remaining between them. Germline CDR1 reads SGHTA; CDR2 reads FQGNSA. The CDR3 contains 13 residues.

This clone showed up just once. The J gene is TRBJ1-3, the V gene TRBV5-4, with D maybe TRBD1 (5 bases). Germline lookup yields CDR1 SGHNT and CDR2 YYREEE (reference sequence). The CDR3 totals 14 residues. Deletions cut 3 bases from V and 4 bases from J, with 11 bases between. Here the CDR3 DNA reads TGTGCCAGCAGCTCCCGGGGCTGGGGAAACACCATATATTTT. This codes for CASSSRGWGNTIYF.

The V gene is TRBV5-4, the J gene TRBJ2-7; D may match TRBD1 or TRBD2 (6 bases each). Trimming left V 4 bases short and J 2 bases short, with 10 bases between. CDR3 length: 13 residues. Germline V CDR1 and CDR2: SGHNT, YYREEE (reference sequence). The CDR3 nucleotides read TGTGCCAGCAGCCGGGGGCGGGCCTACGAGCAGTACTTC. It translates to CASSRGRAYEQYF.

This clone was observed a handful of times. The V and J genes are TRBV18 and TRBJ1-6; unclear D gene. Germline V lookup: CDR1 KGHSH, CDR2 LQKENI. This CDR3 has 15 residues. The V end lost 4 bases, the J end lost 11 bases, and 18 bases lay between the germline ends. CDR3 loop: CASSRAEVVSTPLHF. The CDR3 coding sequence is TGTGCCAGCTCACGAGCGGAGGTGGTGAGTACACCCCTCCACTTT. The whole variable domain, filled in from reference TRBV18 and TRBJ1-6, reads NAGVMQNPRHLVRRRGQEARLRCSPMKGHSHVYWYRQLPEEGLKFMVYLQKENIIDESGMPKERFSAEFPKEGPSILRIQQVVRGDSAAYFCASSRAEVVSTPLHFGNGTRLTVT.

The chain is built from TRBV19 and TRBJ2-4, with 8 bases that match TRBD2. The J segment lost 5 bases and the V segment lost 6 bases, leaving 6 bases of the junction unmatched. The CDR3 spans 14 residues. Germline values: CDR1 LNHDA, CDR2 SQIVND (reference sequence). The CDR3 is CASRPGGLENIQYF. The CDR3 region has the DNA TGTGCCAGTAGACCGGGGGGGCTGGAAAACATTCAGTACTTC.

The chain has TRBV6-1 and TRBJ2-3; TRBD2 matches at 11 bases. J was trimmed by 7 bases and V by 2 bases; bases with no gene match: 11. This CDR3 contains 17 residues. Germline V gene sequence: CDR1 MNHNS, CDR2 SASEGT. The CDR3 region is CASSEPPTSGGHHTQYF. Here the CDR3 DNA reads TGTGCCAGCAGTGAACCACCCACTAGCGGGGGACATCATACGCAGTATTTT.

The chain is built from TRBV6-1 and TRBJ2-5, with 9 bases fitting TRBD1. CDR1 and CDR2 from the germline V gene are MNHNS and SASEGT. V was pared by 5 bases and J by 2 bases, with 6 bases of the junction left unmatched. There are 15 residues in the CDR3. In DNA, the CDR3 is TGTGCCAGCAGTCGGGACAGGGAGGTTCAAGAGACCCAGTACTTC. Its translation is CASSRDREVQETQYF.

The rearrangement uses TRBV18 and TRBJ2-7; 8 nucleotides agree with TRBD1. J lost 3 bases, V lost 5 bases, and 9 bases had no gene match. Germline lookup yields CDR1 KGHSH and CDR2 LQKENI. The CDR3 length is 15 residues. The DNA for the CDR3 is TGTGCCAGCTCATCGGCCGGGACAGGCGTCTACGAGCAGTACTTC. Protein: CASSSAGTGVYEQYF.

The V and J genes are TRBV5-1 and TRBJ2-1; 8 nucleotides line up with TRBD2. After removal of 3 bases from V and 7 bases from J, the junction contained 12 bases not matched to a gene. The CDR3 has 16 amino acids. Per germline, CDR1 SGHRS and CDR2 YFSETQ. The CDR3 sequence: CASSSGLRGVVNEQFF. As DNA, the CDR3 is TGCGCCAGCAGCTCCGGGTTGCGGGGGGTCGTGAATGAGCAGTTCTTC.

The chain recombines TRBV6-7 with TRBJ2-7; weak D call: TRBD2 (5 bases). TRBV6-7 qualifies as an ORF whose function is uncertain. Trimming took 4 bases from V and 7 from J, leaving 17 bases between them. The CDR3 has 14 residues. In DNA, the CDR3 is TGTGCCAGCAGTTCCGGGTCAGAGGAGGAAGAGCAGTACTTC. As protein: CASSSGSEEEEQYF.

This sequence joins TRBV9 and TRBJ2-5, with D possibly being TRBD1 or TRBD2 (6 bases each). The CDR3 covers 15 residues. V lost 3 bases and J 5 bases, leaving 17 bases between the germline ends. In germline, CDR1 is SGDLS, CDR2 YYNGEE. This CDR3 is CASSGLPGAGETQYF. Written as DNA, the CDR3 is TGTGCCAGCAGCGGATTACCGGGGGCGGGGGAGACCCAGTACTTC.

CDR3 sequence reads: CASSPPAKSRDEQYF. As DNA, the CDR3 is TGTGCCAGCTCACCACCGGCCAAAAGCCGGGACGAGCAGTACTTC. V usage is TRBV18 and J usage is TRBJ2-7; unclear D gene. The CDR3 runs 15 residues. The germline V gene has CDR1 KGHSH and CDR2 LQKENI. Trimming shortened V by 0 bases and J by 5 bases, and 14 bases separated the two germline ends.

The J gene is TRBJ1-3, the V gene TRBV11-2; possible D gene TRBD1, 5 bases. CDR1 is SGHAT, CDR2 FQNNGV, per germline. V was clipped by 4 bases and J by 2 bases, with 12 bases between them. CDR3 size: 15 residues. The CDR3: CASSYGGSPGNTIYF. CDR3 coding DNA: TGTGCCAGCAGCTATGGGGGGTCCCCTGGAAACACCATATATTTT.

J is TRBJ1-1 and V is TRBV4-1, with TRBD1 identical over 8 bases. In germline, CDR1 is MGHRA, CDR2 YSYEKL. V lost 1 base, J lost 1 base, and 5 bases stayed unmatched. This CDR3 spans 16 amino acids. CDR3 DNA sequence: TGCGCCAGCAGCCAAGCCCGACAGGGGTGGAACACTGAAGCTTTCTTT. Its translation is CASSQARQGWNTEAFF.

The chain employs TRBV7-6 and TRBJ2-5; a weak D match, TRBD1 (5 bases). V was clipped by 1 base and J by 3 bases, with 9 bases between them. Germline V lookup: CDR1 SGHVS, CDR2 FNYEAQ. The CDR3 covers 14 residues. The CDR3 loop is CASSLGTTEETQYF. Here the CDR3 DNA reads TGTGCCAGCAGCTTAGGAACGACAGAAGAGACCCAGTACTTC.

This clone showed up just once. The chain uses TRBV12-5 and TRBJ2-1; 7 nucleotides line up with TRBD2. V was pared by 3 bases and J by 5 bases, with 7 bases of the junction left unmatched. This CDR3 has 15 residues. In germline, CDR1 is LGHNT, CDR2 FRNRAP. DNA for the CDR3: TGTGCTAGTGGTTTACGACTAGCAGGGAACAATGAGCAGTTCTTC. Its protein is CASGLRLAGNNEQFF.

The V and J genes are TRBV6-6 and TRBJ2-5, with 9 bases matching TRBD2. Germline V gene lookup returns CDR1 MNHNY and CDR2 SVGAGI (reference sequence). J lost 5 bases, V lost 4 bases, and 11 bases had no gene match. There are 16 residues in the CDR3. Written as DNA, the CDR3 is TGTGCCAGCAGTTTGCGGGGGGGCCACTCGGGGGAGACCCAGTACTTC. It is translated as CASSLRGGHSGETQYF.

V usage is TRBV4-3 and J usage is TRBJ2-5; tentative D call: TRBD2 (6 bases). The CDR3 extends over 17 amino acids. V was clipped by 3 bases and J by 5 bases, with 22 bases between them. Germline CDR1 is LGHNA and CDR2 is YSLEER. CDR3 sequence reads: CASSQRSGASREETQYF. The DNA of the CDR3 is TGCGCCAGCAGCCAGCGGAGTGGGGCCAGCCGGGAGGAGACCCAGTACTTC.

CDR3 sequence: CASTTNEKLFF. The DNA for the CDR3 is TGTGCCAGCACCACTAATGAAAAACTGTTTTTT. This rearrangement joins TRBV28 to TRBJ1-4; D is ambiguous. V lost 7 bases, J lost 2 bases, and 2 bases lay in between. The CDR3 is made up of 11 amino acids. Germline loops: CDR1 MDHEN, CDR2 SYDVKM.

The chain joins TRBV5-4 to TRBJ2-1; possible D gene TRBD2, 6 bases. The CDR3 totals 16 residues. Germline lookup yields CDR1 SGHNT and CDR2 YYREEE (reference sequence). Trimming removed 3 bases at V and 1 base at J, with 14 bases between. CDR3 region: CASSSGEARSYNEQFF. The CDR3 nucleotides read TGTGCCAGCAGCTCGGGGGAGGCGAGATCCTACAATGAGCAGTTCTTC.

The J gene is TRBJ1-5, the V gene TRBV6-6, with D possibly matching TRBD1 (5 bases). Germline CDR1 reads MNHNY; CDR2 reads SVGAGI (reference sequence). The length of the CDR3 is 13 residues. Trimming left V 8 bases short and J 2 bases short, with 10 bases between. CDR3 DNA: TGTGCCAGCGTGAGGGGAGGCAATCAGCCCCAGCATTTT. Residues: CASVRGGNQPQHF.

This rearrangement joins TRBV27 to TRBJ1-1; D not certain. Between the trimmed V and J ends, which lost 3 bases and 5 bases, there was a span of 7 bases. The CDR3 extends over 12 amino acids. CDR1 is MNHEY, CDR2 SMNVEV, per germline (reference sequence). DNA for the CDR3: TGTGCCAGCAGTTTGGTGGGAACTGAAGCTTTCTTT. Its protein product is CASSLVGTEAFF.

V usage is TRBV10-3 and J usage is TRBJ1-2; D unresolved. Germline loops: CDR1 ENHRY, CDR2 SYGVKD. V was pared by 7 bases and J by 4 bases, with 19 bases between. The CDR3 totals 15 residues. CDR3 nucleotide sequence: TGTGCCATCACCAAAGCGAGGGAAGGGCTCTATGGCTACACCTTC. This encodes CAITKAREGLYGYTF.

Only a few counts were recorded for this clone. V usage is TRBV7-2 and J usage is TRBJ2-3, with 8 nucleotides matching TRBD2. Trimming removed 5 bases from V and 1 base from J; junction bases left unmatched: 11. The V gene's germline CDR1 is SGHTA and CDR2 FQGNSA. The CDR3 is made up of 17 amino acids. In DNA form, the CDR3 reads TGTGCCAGCAGCCCTATCGGGGGGGGCGGTCGCACAGATACGCAGTATTTT. Amino acids: CASSPIGGGGRTDTQYF. The full variable domain, with the rest looked up from reference TRBV7-2 and TRBJ2-3, is GAGVSQSPSNKVTEKGKDVELRCDPISGHTALYWYRQSLGQGLEFLIYFQGNSAPDKSGLPSDRFSAERTGGSVSTLTIQRTQQEDSAVYLCASSPIGGGGRTDTQYFGPGTRLTVL.

This CDR3 reads CASNTPGGTGELFF. DNA for the CDR3: TGTGCCAGTAATACCCCAGGGGGGACCGGGGAGCTGTTTTTT. The rearrangement joins TRBV19 to TRBJ2-2; the D gene is possibly TRBD1 (7 bases). The germline V gene has CDR1 LNHDA and CDR2 SQIVND (reference sequence). V lost 7 bases and J 5 bases, leaving 14 bases between the germline ends. The CDR3 spans 14 residues.

V is TRBV5-1 and J is TRBJ2-1; 11 bases agree with TRBD2. The CDR3 covers 16 residues. With V trimmed by 6 bases and J by 5 bases, 10 bases remained unmatched. CDR1 is SGHRS, CDR2 YFSETQ, per germline. The CDR3 is CASTLLAGGTNNEQFF. CDR3 nucleotides: TGCGCCAGCACCCTCTTAGCGGGGGGGACTAACAATGAGCAGTTCTTC.

The chain links TRBV6-5 to TRBJ1-2; D gene uncertain. Trimming left V 4 bases short and J 7 bases short, with 7 bases between. Germline V CDR1 and CDR2: MNHEY, SVGAGI. The CDR3 is made up of 11 amino acids. The CDR3 bases are TGTGCCAGCAGTTCCGAAGTTGGCTACACCTTC. This encodes CASSSEVGYTF.